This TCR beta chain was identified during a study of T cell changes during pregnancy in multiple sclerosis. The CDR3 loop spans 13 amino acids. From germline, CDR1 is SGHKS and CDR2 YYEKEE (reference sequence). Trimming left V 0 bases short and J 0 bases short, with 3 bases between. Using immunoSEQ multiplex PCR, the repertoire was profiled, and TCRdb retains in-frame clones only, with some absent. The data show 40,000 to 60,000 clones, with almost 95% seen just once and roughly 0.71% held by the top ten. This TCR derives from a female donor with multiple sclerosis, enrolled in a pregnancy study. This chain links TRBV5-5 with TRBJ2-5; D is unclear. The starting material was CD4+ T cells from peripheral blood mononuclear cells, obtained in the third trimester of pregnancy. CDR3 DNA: TGTGCCAGCAGCTTGGCGGACCAAGAGACCCAGTACTTC. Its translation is CASSLADQETQYF.